The 23 T cell receptor beta chains presented below share a single source sample, sequenced in a study of Graves' ophthalmopathy and Graves' hyperthyroidism. As the template, RNA transcripts were used to amplify TCR beta CDR3 regions. After a first-round RT-PCR with HTBI primers, a second-round multiplex PCR was run. MiXCR, applied by TCRdb to the multiplex PCR reads, yields one record per CDR3 protein. The sample carries hundreds of thousands of distinct CDR3 sequences, roughly 14% recorded once. The source material was peripheral blood. These receptor sequences come from a woman aged 18 to 35 with stable Graves' hyperthyroidism.

This clonotype has just a few counts. The chain has TRBV3-1 and TRBJ2-2; D may be TRBD2 (5 bases). The germline V and J ends were trimmed by 4 bases and 5 bases, with 11 bases remaining between them. Germline V lookup: CDR1 LGHDT, CDR2 YNNKEL (reference sequence). This CDR3 has 14 amino acids. CDR3: CASSPLPGTGELFF. DNA of the CDR3: TGTGCCAGCAGCCCCCTCCCGGGGACCGGGGAGCTGTTTTTT.

The CDR3 coding sequence is TGTGCCAGCAGCTTACCCACTCGGAGGCCTTTGAACACTGAAGCTTTCTTT. Translated, it gives CASSLPTRRPLNTEAFF. V and J are TRBV7-8 and TRBJ1-1; D is undetermined. Germline V gene data show CDR1 as SGHVS and CDR2 as FQNEAQ. CDR3 length: 17 amino acids. V was trimmed by 2 bases and J by 0 bases, leaving 16 bases between them.

This clonotype was observed many times. This chain joins TRBV12-3 or TRBV12-4 and TRBJ2-7; D is unclear. CDR3 length: 13 amino acids. V was trimmed by 2 bases and J by 6 bases, leaving 11 bases between them. As DNA, the CDR3 is TGTGCCAGCAGTTTACCGAGTGGTGGCGAGCAGTACTTC. This encodes CASSLPSGGEQYF.

This clonotype came up many times. V and J are TRBV6-1 and TRBJ2-7; TRBD2 aligns across 14 bases. With 6 bases clipped from V and 3 bases from J, the junction kept 4 bases outside the gene matches. This CDR3 comprises 15 residues. Germline V gives CDR1 MNHNS, CDR2 SASEGT. The CDR3 spells CASRLGTSGSYEQYF. For the CDR3, the DNA is TGTGCCAGCAGGCTTGGGACTAGCGGGAGCTACGAGCAGTACTTC.

This clonotype was seen many times. V is TRBV15 and J is TRBJ1-1, with D possibly matching TRBD1 (6 bases). Trimming cost V 5 bases and J 3 bases, with 16 bases left between them. Germline values: CDR1 LNHNV, CDR2 YYDKDF (reference sequence). The CDR3 sequence is 15 residues long. The CDR3 nucleotides read TGTGCCACCAGCCCGAGGAGGGGGGCGGACACTGAAGCTTTCTTT. Translating gives CATSPRRGADTEAFF.

The chain employs TRBV15 and TRBJ1-1; D is unresolved. The CDR3 runs 12 residues. CDR1 and CDR2 from the germline V gene are LNHNV and YYDKDF (reference sequence). V dropped 1 base and J dropped 5 bases, with 5 bases sitting between them. CDR3 nucleotides: TGTGCCACCAGCAGAGTTTATACTGAAGCTTTCTTT. Its protein product is CATSRVYTEAFF.

This chain joins TRBV4-1 and TRBJ2-5; D remains unclear. V lost 1 base, J lost 1 base, and 4 bases lay in between. Germline CDR1 MGHRA, CDR2 YSYEKL. This CDR3 comprises 13 residues. The CDR3 bases are TGCGCCAGCAGCCAAGGCTTCCAAGAGACCCAGTACTTC. This sequence encodes CASSQGFQETQYF.

This clonotype was detected ten times or more. This chain uses TRBV19 with TRBJ2-7; D may be TRBD1 (6 bases). V dropped 0 bases and J dropped 3 bases, with 18 bases sitting between them. Germline CDR1 is LNHDA and CDR2 is SQIVND (reference sequence). The CDR3 is made up of 17 amino acids. The CDR3: CASSIDWSSGHFYEQYF. The DNA of the CDR3 is TGTGCCAGTAGTATAGATTGGAGTTCGGGACACTTCTACGAGCAGTACTTC.

This clonotype was observed at least ten times. The chain combines TRBV6-1 with TRBJ1-1; D possibly corresponds to TRBD1 (5 bases). Germline CDR1 and CDR2: MNHNS and SASEGT. Trimming removed 2 bases at V and 1 base at J, with 11 bases between. The CDR3 runs 15 residues. DNA for the CDR3: TGTGCCAGCAGTGAACGGGGACCCTCGAACACTGAAGCTTTCTTT. Protein product: CASSERGPSNTEAFF.

Of note for this clonotype: Since the CDR3 does not end with the conserved phenylalanine or tryptophan, this likely comes from a read error. The chain couples TRBV7-9 to TRBJ1-2; no definite D call. Germline lookup yields CDR1 SEHNR and CDR2 FQNEAQ (reference sequence). The ends were cut back, 3 bases at V and 9 bases at J, with 17 bases in the middle. The CDR3 is made up of 14 amino acids. The CDR3 is CASSFKEGPKSYTV. As DNA, the CDR3 is TGTGCCAGCAGCTTTAAAGAGGGTCCCAAAAGCTACACCGTC.

This clonotype came up many times. This chain connects TRBV7-8 to TRBJ1-2; D is ambiguous. CDR3 length: 15 residues. Germline-derived CDR1 and CDR2 are SGHVS and FQNEAQ. The germline V and J ends were trimmed by 6 bases and 8 bases, with 22 bases remaining between them. CDR3 sequence: CASSPIPGSVRGYTF. CDR3 DNA sequence: TGTGCCAGCAGTCCGATCCCGGGATCGGTGAGGGGCTACACCTTC.

In this sample, this clonotype turned up a few times. The chain couples TRBV3-1 to TRBJ1-3; 11 bases map to TRBD1. Germline CDR1 LGHDT, CDR2 YNNKEL (reference sequence). Trimming cost V 6 bases and J 5 bases; bases outside gene matches: 3. The CDR3 extends over 14 amino acids. The CDR3 nucleotides are TGTGCCAGCAGAGAGGACAGGGGGCGAAACACCATATATTTT. Translating gives CASREDRGRNTIYF.

This clonotype was counted many times. The chain links TRBV11-2 to TRBJ1-5, with D possibly being TRBD1 (6 bases). The length of the CDR3 is 16 residues. The germline V gene has CDR1 SGHAT and CDR2 FQNNGV. V gave up 1 base and J gave up 6 bases, with 16 bases separating them. The CDR3 coding sequence is TGTGCCAGCAGCTTAGGTCAGAGAGGGGGGAGTCAGCCCCAGCATTTT. Its protein is CASSLGQRGGSQPQHF.

This clonotype was seen ten or more times. This chain links TRBV6-5 with TRBJ2-2; D is ambiguous. V shed 4 bases and J shed 7 bases, with 7 bases lying between them. The CDR3 extends over 12 amino acids. Germline CDR1 MNHEY, CDR2 SVGAGI. CDR3 in DNA: TGTGCCAGCAGTTCCCGGGTCGGGGAGCTGTTTTTT. It codes for CASSSRVGELFF.

This clonotype was observed a handful of times. The CDR3 here is CSAQSGGAKDTQYF. The DNA of the CDR3 is TGCAGTGCTCAAAGCGGGGGGGCCAAAGATACGCAGTATTTT. The chain uses TRBV20-1 and TRBJ2-3; 10 positions match TRBD2. This CDR3 contains 14 residues. With V trimmed by 5 bases and J by 5 bases, 7 bases remained unmatched. Germline V CDR1 and CDR2: DFQATT, SNEGSKA (reference sequence).

The table lists this clonotype with many counts. The genes are TRBV19 and TRBJ2-7, with a possible D match to TRBD1 (6 bases). Germline V gene sequence: CDR1 LNHDA, CDR2 SQIVND (reference sequence). V was shortened by 9 bases and J by 3 bases, with 12 bases between the two germline ends. The CDR3 sequence is 12 residues long. The CDR3 reads CASRDIHYEQYF. The CDR3 DNA is TGTGCCAGCCGGGACATCCACTACGAGCAGTACTTC. Together with reference TRBV19 and TRBJ2-7, the CDR3 gives the full variable domain: DGGITQSPKYLFRKEGQNVTLSCEQNLNHDAMYWYRQDPGQGLRLIYYSQIVNDFQKGDIAEGYSVSREKKESFPLTVTSAQKNPTAFYLCASRDIHYEQYFGPGTRLTVT.

Ten or more counts support this clonotype. The V call is TRBV11-2, the J call TRBJ2-7; D unresolved. Germline CDR1 and CDR2: SGHAT and FQNNGV. The CDR3 covers 13 residues. The V end lost 4 bases, the J end lost 4 bases, and 11 bases lay between the germline ends. The CDR3 reads CASSSLKDYEQYF. Here the CDR3 DNA reads TGTGCCAGCAGCTCGCTAAAGGATTACGAGCAGTACTTC.

This clonotype was recorded many times. V usage is TRBV24-1 and J usage is TRBJ1-2; 7 bases map to TRBD1. Trimming cost V 9 bases and J 5 bases; bases outside gene matches: 11. This CDR3 is 14 amino acids long. Germline V CDR1 and CDR2: KGHDR, SFDVKD. The CDR3 sequence is CATSSDDRVYGYTF. The CDR3 DNA sequence: TGTGCCACCTCTTCGGACGACAGGGTATATGGCTACACCTTC.

This clonotype was recorded at least ten times. The chain employs TRBV6-1 and TRBJ1-5; D is unclear. CDR1 is MNHNS and CDR2 is SASEGT in the germline V gene. The V gene lost 8 bases and the J gene lost 1 base, with 6 bases spanning the gap. This CDR3 is 12 amino acids long. The CDR3 sequence is CASPPSNQPQHF. DNA for the CDR3: TGTGCCAGCCCGCCGAGCAATCAGCCCCAGCATTTT.

This clonotype was observed many times. The CDR3 sequence: CASSEGPNSSYEQYF. The CDR3 region has the DNA TGCGCCAGCAGCGAGGGTCCGAATAGCTCCTACGAGCAGTACTTC. This chain joins TRBV5-1 and TRBJ2-7; possible D gene TRBD2, 5 bases. Germline CDR1 reads SGHRS; CDR2 reads YFSETQ. This CDR3 is 15 amino acids long. V gave up 4 bases and J gave up 0 bases, with 14 bases separating them.

This clonotype was seen at least ten times. The rearrangement joins TRBV19 to TRBJ1-1, with D perhaps matching TRBD1 (6 bases). The CDR3 has 14 amino acids. V was clipped by 3 bases and J by 1 base, with 9 bases between them. Germline loops: CDR1 LNHDA, CDR2 SQIVND (reference sequence). CDR3 amino acids: CASSIRGANTEAFF. CDR3 nucleotide sequence: TGTGCCAGTAGTATCCGGGGGGCGAACACTGAAGCTTTCTTT.

This clonotype was seen many times. The chain employs TRBV12-3 or TRBV12-4 and TRBJ1-2; 7 bases are shared with TRBD1. After removal of 0 bases from V and 4 bases from J, the junction contained 2 bases not matched to a gene. The CDR3 loop spans 14 amino acids. CDR3 loop: CASSLAGGAYGYTF. CDR3 nucleotides: TGTGCCAGCAGTTTAGCAGGGGGCGCCTATGGCTACACCTTC.

The genes are TRBV12-3 or TRBV12-4 and TRBJ2-2, with a tentative D call TRBD1 (5 bases). Trimming shortened V by 1 base and J by 8 bases, and 11 bases separated the two germline ends. CDR3 length equals 14 residues. This CDR3 reads CASSLEGVIGELFF. Here the CDR3 DNA reads TGTGCCAGCAGTTTAGAAGGGGTAATAGGGGAGCTGTTTTTT.